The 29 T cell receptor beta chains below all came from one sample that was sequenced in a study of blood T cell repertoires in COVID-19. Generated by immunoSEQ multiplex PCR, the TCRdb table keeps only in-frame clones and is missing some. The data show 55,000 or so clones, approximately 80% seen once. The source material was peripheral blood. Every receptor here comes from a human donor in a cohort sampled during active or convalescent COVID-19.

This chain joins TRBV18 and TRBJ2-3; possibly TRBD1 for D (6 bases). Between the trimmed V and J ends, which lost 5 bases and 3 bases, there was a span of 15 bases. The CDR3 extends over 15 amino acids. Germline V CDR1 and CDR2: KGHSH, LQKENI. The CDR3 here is CASSINRAGTDTQYF. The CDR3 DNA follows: TGTGCCAGCTCAATTAACAGGGCTGGGACAGATACGCAGTATTTT.

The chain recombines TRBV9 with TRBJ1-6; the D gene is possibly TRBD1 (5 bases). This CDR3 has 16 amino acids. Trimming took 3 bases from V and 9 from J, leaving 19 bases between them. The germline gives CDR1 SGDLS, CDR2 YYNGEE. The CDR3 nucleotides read TGTGCCAGCAGCGCGGTCGGCAGGGCGGGGGGTTCACCCCTCCACTTT. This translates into CASSAVGRAGGSPLHF. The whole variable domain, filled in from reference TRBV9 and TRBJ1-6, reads DSGVTQTPKHLITATGQRVTLRCSPRSGDLSVYWYQQSLDQGLQFLIQYYNGEERAKGNILERFSAQQFPDLHSELNLSSLELGDSALYFCASSAVGRAGGSPLHFGNGTRLTVT.

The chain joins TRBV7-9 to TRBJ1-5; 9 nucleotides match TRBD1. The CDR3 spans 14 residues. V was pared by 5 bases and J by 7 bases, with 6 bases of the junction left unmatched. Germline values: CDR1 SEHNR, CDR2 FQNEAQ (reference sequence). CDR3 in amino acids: CASSDTGTGQPQHF. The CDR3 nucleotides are TGTGCCAGCAGCGATACCGGGACAGGGCAGCCCCAGCATTTT.

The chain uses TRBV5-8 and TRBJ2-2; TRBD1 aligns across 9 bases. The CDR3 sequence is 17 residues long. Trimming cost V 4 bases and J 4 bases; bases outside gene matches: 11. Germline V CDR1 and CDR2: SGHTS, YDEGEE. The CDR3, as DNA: TGTGCCAGCAGCCTGGACAGGGGCTCTTTCGGCACCGGGGAGCTGTTTTTT. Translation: CASSLDRGSFGTGELFF. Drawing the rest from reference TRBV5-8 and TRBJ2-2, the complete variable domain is EAGVTQSPTHLIKTRGQQATLRCSPISGHTSVYWYQQALGLGLQFLLWYDEGEERNRGNFPPRFSGRQFPNYSSELNVNALELEDSALYLCASSLDRGSFGTGELFFGEGSRLTVL.

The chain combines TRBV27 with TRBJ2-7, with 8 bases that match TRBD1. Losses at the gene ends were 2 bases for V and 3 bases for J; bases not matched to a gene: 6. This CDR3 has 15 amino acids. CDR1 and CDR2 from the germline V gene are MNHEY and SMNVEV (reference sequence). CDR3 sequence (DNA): TGTGCCAGCAGTTTAGGGGGACAGGACCTCTACGAGCAGTACTTC. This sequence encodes CASSLGGQDLYEQYF.

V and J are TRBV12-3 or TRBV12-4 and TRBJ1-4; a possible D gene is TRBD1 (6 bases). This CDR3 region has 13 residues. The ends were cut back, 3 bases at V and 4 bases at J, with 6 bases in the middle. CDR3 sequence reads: CASSFRGNEKLFF. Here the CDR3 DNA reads TGTGCCAGCAGTTTCAGGGGTAATGAAAAACTGTTTTTT.

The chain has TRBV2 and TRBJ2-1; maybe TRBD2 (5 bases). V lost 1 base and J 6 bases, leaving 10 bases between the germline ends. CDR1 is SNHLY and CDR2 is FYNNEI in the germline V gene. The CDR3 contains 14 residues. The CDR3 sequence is CASSEVTMTNEQFF. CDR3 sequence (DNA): TGTGCCAGCAGTGAAGTGACTATGACCAATGAGCAGTTCTTC.

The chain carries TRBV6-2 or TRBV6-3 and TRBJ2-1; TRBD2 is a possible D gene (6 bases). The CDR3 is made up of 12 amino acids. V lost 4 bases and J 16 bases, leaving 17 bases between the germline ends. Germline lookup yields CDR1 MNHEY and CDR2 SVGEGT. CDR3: CASSSDYPRLFF. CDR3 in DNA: TGTGCCAGCAGTTCGGACTACCCCCGTCTATTCTTC.

The CDR3 loop is CASIVDRDLGGYTF. Written as DNA, the CDR3 is TGTGCCAGCATCGTTGACAGGGACCTAGGTGGCTACACCTTC. The V call is TRBV2, the J call TRBJ1-2; 7 bases fit TRBD1. V lost 7 bases and J lost 7; bases outside the gene matches: 12. The CDR3 extends over 14 amino acids. The germline V gene encodes CDR1 SNHLY and CDR2 FYNNEI.

This CDR3 reads CASHGGGGYGYTF. The CDR3 DNA follows: TGTGCCAGCCATGGGGGGGGCGGCTATGGCTACACCTTC. The rearrangement joins TRBV12-3 or TRBV12-4 to TRBJ1-2; D is possibly TRBD1 (6 bases). The CDR3 loop spans 13 amino acids. With 8 bases removed from V and 4 bases from J, the gap between germline ends came to 14 bases.

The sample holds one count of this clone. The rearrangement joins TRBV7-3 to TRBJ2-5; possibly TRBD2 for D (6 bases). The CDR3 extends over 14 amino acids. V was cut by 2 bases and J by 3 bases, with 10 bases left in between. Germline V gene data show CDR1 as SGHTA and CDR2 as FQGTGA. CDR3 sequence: CASSLGGSEETQYF. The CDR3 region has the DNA TGTGCCAGCAGCTTAGGGGGGTCAGAAGAGACCCAGTACTTC.

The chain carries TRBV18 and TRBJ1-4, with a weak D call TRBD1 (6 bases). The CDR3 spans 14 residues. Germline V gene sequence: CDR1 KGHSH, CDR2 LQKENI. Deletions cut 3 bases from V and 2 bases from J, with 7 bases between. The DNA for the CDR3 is TGTGCCAGCTCACCGAGGGGGACTAATGAAAAACTGTTTTTT. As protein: CASSPRGTNEKLFF.

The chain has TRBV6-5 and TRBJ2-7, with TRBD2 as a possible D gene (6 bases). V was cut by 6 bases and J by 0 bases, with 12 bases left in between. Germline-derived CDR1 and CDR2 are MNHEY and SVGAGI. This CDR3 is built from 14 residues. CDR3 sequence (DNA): TGTGCCAGCAGGGTGACGGGGGACTCCTACGAGCAGTACTTC. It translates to CASRVTGDSYEQYF.

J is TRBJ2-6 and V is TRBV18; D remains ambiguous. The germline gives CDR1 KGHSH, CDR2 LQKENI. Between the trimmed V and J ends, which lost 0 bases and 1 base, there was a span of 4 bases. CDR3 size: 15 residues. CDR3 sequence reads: CASSPPTSGANVLTF. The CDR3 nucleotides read TGTGCCAGCTCACCACCGACATCTGGGGCCAACGTCCTGACTTTC.

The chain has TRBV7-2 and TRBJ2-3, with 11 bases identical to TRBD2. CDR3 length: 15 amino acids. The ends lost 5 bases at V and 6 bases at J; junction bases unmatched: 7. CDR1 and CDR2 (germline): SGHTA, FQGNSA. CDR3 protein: CASSHSGGGLDTQYF. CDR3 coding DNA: TGTGCCAGCAGCCATAGCGGGGGGGGACTGGATACGCAGTATTTT.

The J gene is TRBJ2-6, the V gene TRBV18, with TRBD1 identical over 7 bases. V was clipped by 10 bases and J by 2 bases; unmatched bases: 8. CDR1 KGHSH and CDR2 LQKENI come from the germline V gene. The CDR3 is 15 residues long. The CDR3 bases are TGTGCCACCACAAAAGGGGGCCCTGGGGCCAACGTCCTGACTTTC. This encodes CATTKGGPGANVLTF. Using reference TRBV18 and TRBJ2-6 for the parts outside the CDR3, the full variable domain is NAGVMQNPRHLVRRRGQEARLRCSPMKGHSHVYWYRQLPEEGLKFMVYLQKENIIDESGMPKERFSAEFPKEGPSILRIQQVVRGDSAAYFCATTKGGPGANVLTFGAGSRLTVL.

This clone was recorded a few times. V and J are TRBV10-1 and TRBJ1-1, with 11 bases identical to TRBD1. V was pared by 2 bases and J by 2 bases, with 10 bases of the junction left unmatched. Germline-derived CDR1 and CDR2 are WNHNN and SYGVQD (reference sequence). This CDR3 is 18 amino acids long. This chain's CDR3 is CASSEPPRTGGINTEAFF. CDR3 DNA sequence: TGCGCCAGCAGTGAGCCGCCTAGGACAGGGGGCATTAACACTGAAGCTTTCTTT.

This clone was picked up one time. The CDR3 nucleotides read TGTGCCAGCAGCTTGTTTCAGTCGATCAACTATGGCTACACCTTC. It yields the protein CASSLFQSINYGYTF. V usage is TRBV5-6 and J usage is TRBJ1-2; D unclear. The ends were cut back, 1 base at V and 2 bases at J, with 12 bases in the middle. The CDR3 covers 15 residues. Per the germline V gene, CDR1 is SGHDT and CDR2 is YYEEEE.

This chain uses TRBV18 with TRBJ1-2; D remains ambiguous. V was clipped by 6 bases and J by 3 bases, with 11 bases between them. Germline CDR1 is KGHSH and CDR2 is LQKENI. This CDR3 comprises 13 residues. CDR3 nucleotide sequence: TGTGCCAGCTCGCAAACAGTGGACTATGGCTACACCTTC. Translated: CASSQTVDYGYTF.

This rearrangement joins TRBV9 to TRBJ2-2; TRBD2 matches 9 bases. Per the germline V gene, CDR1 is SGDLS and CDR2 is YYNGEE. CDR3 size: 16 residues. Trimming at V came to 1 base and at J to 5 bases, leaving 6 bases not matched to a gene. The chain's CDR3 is CASSVSGGHGTGELFF. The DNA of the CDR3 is TGTGCCAGCAGCGTAAGCGGGGGGCATGGTACCGGGGAGCTGTTTTTT.

CDR3 in DNA: TGTGCCAGCAGCTTGGGGGGGTACTACGAGCAGTACTTC. This codes for CASSLGGYYEQYF. V is TRBV7-2 and J is TRBJ2-7; 7 bases match TRBD2. V was pared by 3 bases and J by 3 bases, with 2 bases of the junction left unmatched. Germline CDR1 SGHTA, CDR2 FQGNSA. The CDR3 loop spans 13 amino acids.

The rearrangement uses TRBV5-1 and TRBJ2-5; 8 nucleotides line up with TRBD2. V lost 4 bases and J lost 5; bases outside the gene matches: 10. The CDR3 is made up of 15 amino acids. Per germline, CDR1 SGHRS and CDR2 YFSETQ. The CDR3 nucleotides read TGCGCCAGCAGCCCCCGGACTAGCAGCCTGGAGACCCAGTACTTC. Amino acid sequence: CASSPRTSSLETQYF.

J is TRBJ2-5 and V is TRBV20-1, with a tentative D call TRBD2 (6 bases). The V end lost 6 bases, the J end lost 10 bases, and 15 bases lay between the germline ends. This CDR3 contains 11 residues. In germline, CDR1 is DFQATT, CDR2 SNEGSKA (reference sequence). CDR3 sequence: CSALTSLVQYF. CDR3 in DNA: TGCAGTGCCTTGACTAGTCTGGTCCAGTACTTC.

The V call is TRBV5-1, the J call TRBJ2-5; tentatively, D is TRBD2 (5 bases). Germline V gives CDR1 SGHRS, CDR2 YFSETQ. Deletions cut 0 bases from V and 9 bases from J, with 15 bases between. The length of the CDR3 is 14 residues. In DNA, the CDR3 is TGCGCCAGCAGCTTGGAGGGTGGCGGCGGGTCCCAGTACTTC. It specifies CASSLEGGGGSQYF.

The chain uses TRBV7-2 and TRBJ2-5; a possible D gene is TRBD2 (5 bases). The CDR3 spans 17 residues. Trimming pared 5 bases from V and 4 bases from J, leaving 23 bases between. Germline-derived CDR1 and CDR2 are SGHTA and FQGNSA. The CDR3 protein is CASSPRGMGVGGETQYF. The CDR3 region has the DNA TGTGCCAGCAGCCCCCGAGGTATGGGTGTAGGAGGAGAGACCCAGTACTTC.

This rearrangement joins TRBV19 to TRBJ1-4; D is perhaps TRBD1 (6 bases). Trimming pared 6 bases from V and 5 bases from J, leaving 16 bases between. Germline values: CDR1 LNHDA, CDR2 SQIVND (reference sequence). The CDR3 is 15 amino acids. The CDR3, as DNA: TGTGCCAGTAGCGCTCCGGGGGGCGAAAATGAAAAACTGTTTTTT. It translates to CASSAPGGENEKLFF.

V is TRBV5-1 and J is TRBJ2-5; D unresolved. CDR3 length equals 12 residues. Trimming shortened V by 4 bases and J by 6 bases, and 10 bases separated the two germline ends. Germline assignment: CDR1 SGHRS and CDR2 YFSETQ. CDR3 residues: CASSPSEQTQYF. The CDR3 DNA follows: TGCGCCAGCAGCCCCTCGGAGCAGACCCAGTACTTC. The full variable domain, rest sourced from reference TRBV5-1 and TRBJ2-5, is KAGVTQTPRYLIKTRGQQVTLSCSPISGHRSVSWYQQTPGQGLQFLFEYFSETQRNKGNFPGRFSGRQFSNSRSEMNVSTLELGDSALYLCASSPSEQTQYFGPGTRLLVL.

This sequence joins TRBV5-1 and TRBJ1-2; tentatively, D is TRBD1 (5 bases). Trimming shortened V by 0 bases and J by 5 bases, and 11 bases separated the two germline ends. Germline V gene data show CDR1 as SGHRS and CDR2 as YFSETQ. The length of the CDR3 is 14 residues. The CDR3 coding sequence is TGCGCCAGCAGCTTGGGACAGAGTATTTATGGCTACACCTTC. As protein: CASSLGQSIYGYTF.

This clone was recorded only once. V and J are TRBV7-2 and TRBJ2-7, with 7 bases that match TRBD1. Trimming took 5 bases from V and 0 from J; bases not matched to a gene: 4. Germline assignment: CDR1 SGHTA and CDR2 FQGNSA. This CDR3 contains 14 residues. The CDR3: CASSKAGGSYEQYF. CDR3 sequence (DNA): TGTGCCAGCAGCAAGGCAGGGGGCTCCTACGAGCAGTACTTC.